This T cell receptor beta chain emerged from a study of persistence of HIV-infected CD4 T cells. In regard to this clone: Its antigen is as yet unknown.

General study findings and limits: Antigen-responding cells were enriched for degenerate expanded CDR3beta sequences.

This CDR3 has 15 residues. Trimming took off 6 bases at V and 3 bases at J, with 16 bases between the two ends. From germline, CDR1 is SGHKS and CDR2 YYEKEE (reference sequence). The stimulus was an HIV-1 Gag 15-mer peptide pool, roughly 1 ug/peptide/mL. Memory cells lacking CD40L and CD69 with high CD45RO were sorted. Donors were HIV-1-infected adults who began suppressive ART during chronic infection. Plasma HIV-1 RNA stayed below 50 copies/mL for at least 4 years. For approximately 17 hours, CD8-depleted PBMCs received anti-CD28/CD49d costimulation, a CD40-blocking antibody and enfuvirtide. The libraries were made with immunoSEQ version 4 in survey mode. TCRdb keeps only in-frame clones here, not all; method: immunoSEQ multiplex PCR. Of about 40,000 clones listed, about 84% are singletons.

This chain uses TRBV5-5 with TRBJ1-5, with D unresolved. This receptor was taken from an adult man with HIV who was CMV-seropositive. Material: CD4+ T cells sorted from PBMCs after roughly 19-hour stimulation, obtained from a patient who received antiretroviral therapy. The CDR3 sequence is CASILGPPFNQPQHF. CDR3 DNA sequence: TGTGCCAGCATCCTTGGACCCCCTTTCAATCAGCCCCAGCATTTT.